The clone carrying this T cell receptor (beta chain) was counted at least ten times. These data originate in a study of T cell repertoires in cytomegalovirus infection. On the study more broadly: It can be stated that public TCR beta signatures indicated CMV infection as well as a matching HLA type.

Using its own MiXCR run on the reads, TCRdb lists one record per CDR3 protein. The sample lists roughly 500,000 distinct CDR3 sequences; approximately 15% were seen once. Trimming removed 5 bases from V and 0 bases from J; junction bases left unmatched: 13. The length of the CDR3 is 19 residues. The chain uses TRBV12-3 or TRBV12-4 and TRBJ1-6; 7 bases match TRBD1. This receptor was obtained from a human donor in good health (CMV status not recorded). Some clones in this sample may be carry-over from other donors' samples. The sample taken for sequencing was CD8+ T cells from PBMCs. For the CDR3, the DNA is TGTGCCAGCAGTCGTACACCCCCAGGGGGAAGCTCCTATAATTCACCCCTCCACTTT. The encoded protein is CASSRTPPGGSSYNSPLHF.